The subject of this entry is one T cell receptor (beta chain). Antigen specificity is unknown. From germline, CDR1 is SNHLY and CDR2 FYNNEI. There are 15 residues in the CDR3. The ends lost 4 bases at V and 6 bases at J; junction bases unmatched: 9. Sequencing libraries for TCR beta were prepared with iRepertoire HTBI primers and Arm-PCR of CDR3 regions. TCRdb called the multiplex PCR reads again in MiXCR, with one record for every CDR3 protein. The table includes a few hundred thousand distinct CDR3 sequences, roughly a sixth detected once. This record belongs to a study of regulatory T cells in long-lasting Graves disease. Study-wide results and limits: Persistent disease preferred TRBV28, TRBJ1-2 and TRBJ2-5; new disease, TRBV20-1 and TRBJ2-1. Newly diagnosed Graves' patients exceeded persistent ones in TCR diversity. Persistent patients had a count of shared public clonotypes (over 2,500) that exceeded that of new patients (almost 1,000).

The time point here: newly diagnosed GD, antithyroid drugs for less than 3 months. With RNA extracted from PBMCs as input, the TCR library was made. With EDTA tubes as the receptacles, 7.5 to 10 milliliters of peripheral blood were drawn. This sample also appeared in a second study, on T cells in Graves' hyperthyroidism and ophthalmopathy.

V and J are TRBV2 and TRBJ2-1, with 7 bases aligning to TRBD2. Sequenced material: peripheral blood mononuclear cells (PBMCs), taken at new diagnosis, from a patient treated with antithyroid drugs. This TCR derives from a man in his forties with Graves disease. CDR3 coding DNA: TGTGCCAGCAGTGCCCGACAGTGGGGGGGCAATGAGCAGTTCTTC. This sequence encodes CASSARQWGGNEQFF.